This T cell receptor (beta chain) was recovered during a study of Ad26.COV2.S vaccination and SARS-CoV-2 variants. General study points: Responses of spike-specific T cells (both CD8+ and CD4+) reportedly showed substantial breadth after vaccination. Vaccine and placebo recipients had comparable breadth of non-spike TCRs.

Described treatment: some 20 received Ad26.COV2.S at low or high dose, single or two shots; about 5 received placebo; per-sample allocation not given. Repertoires come from day 63 after the first vaccine or placebo injection. Profiling relied on immunoSEQ multiplex PCR, and the TCRdb table lists in-frame clones only, not all of them. The sample has over 250,000 clones, roughly 86% seen once. Notes on this clone: Its antigen is not identified.

This CDR3 contains 14 residues. CDR1 and CDR2 from the germline V gene are ENHRY and SYGVKD. Trimming pared 2 bases from V and 5 bases from J, leaving 13 bases between. The input for sequencing was peripheral blood, taken in a trial of Ad26.COV2.S vaccine versus placebo. The chain links TRBV10-3 to TRBJ2-7; D call uncertain. The receptor was derived from a person between 18 and 65 years old who received the Ad26.COV2.S COVID-19 vaccine or a placebo. The CDR3 reads CAISEVAGPHEQYF. The DNA of the CDR3 is TGTGCCATCAGTGAGGTTGCAGGTCCTCACGAGCAGTACTTC.